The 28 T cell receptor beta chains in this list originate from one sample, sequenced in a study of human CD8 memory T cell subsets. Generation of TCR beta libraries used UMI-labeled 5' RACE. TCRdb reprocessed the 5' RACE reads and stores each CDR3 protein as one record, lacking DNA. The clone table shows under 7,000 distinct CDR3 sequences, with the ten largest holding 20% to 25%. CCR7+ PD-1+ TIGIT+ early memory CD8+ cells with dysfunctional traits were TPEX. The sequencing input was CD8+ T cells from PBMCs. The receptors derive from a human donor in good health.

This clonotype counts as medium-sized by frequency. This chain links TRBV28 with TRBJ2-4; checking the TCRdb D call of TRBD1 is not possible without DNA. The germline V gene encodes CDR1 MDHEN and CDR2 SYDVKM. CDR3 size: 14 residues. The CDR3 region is CASSQQGWKNIQYF.

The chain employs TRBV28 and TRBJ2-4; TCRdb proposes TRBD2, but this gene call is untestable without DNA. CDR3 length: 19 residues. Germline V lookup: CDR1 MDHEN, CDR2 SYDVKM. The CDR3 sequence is CASSLGASGTALAKNIQYF.

CDR3 loop: CASGAFYNEQFF. The chain joins TRBV6-6 to TRBJ2-1; TCRdb's assignment of TRBD1 cannot be checked, as there is no DNA. The CDR3 contains 12 residues. Germline loops: CDR1 MNHNY, CDR2 SVGAGI (reference sequence).

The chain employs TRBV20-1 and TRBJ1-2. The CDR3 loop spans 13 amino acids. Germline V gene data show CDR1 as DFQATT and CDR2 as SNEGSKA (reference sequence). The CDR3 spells CSARVEGNYGYTF.

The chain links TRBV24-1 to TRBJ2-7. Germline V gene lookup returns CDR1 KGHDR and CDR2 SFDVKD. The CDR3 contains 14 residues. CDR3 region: CATSDRTKTYEQYF.

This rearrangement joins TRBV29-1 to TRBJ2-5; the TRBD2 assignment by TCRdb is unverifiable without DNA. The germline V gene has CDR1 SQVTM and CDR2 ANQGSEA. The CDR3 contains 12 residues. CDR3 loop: CSVEASEETQYF.

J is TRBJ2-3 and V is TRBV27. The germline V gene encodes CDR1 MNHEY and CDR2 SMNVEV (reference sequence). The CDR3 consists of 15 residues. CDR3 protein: CASSSVRVGTDTQYF.

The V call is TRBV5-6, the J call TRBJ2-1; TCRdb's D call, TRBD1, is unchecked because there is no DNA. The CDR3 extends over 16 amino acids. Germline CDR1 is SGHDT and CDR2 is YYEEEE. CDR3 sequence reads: CASSLELKGALDEQFF. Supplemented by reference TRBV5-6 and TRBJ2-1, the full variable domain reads DAGVTQSPTHLIKTRGQQVTLRCSPKSGHDTVSWYQQALGQGPQFIFQYYEEEERQRGNFPDRFSGHQFPNYSSELNVNALLLGDSALYLCASSLELKGALDEQFFGPGTRLTVL.

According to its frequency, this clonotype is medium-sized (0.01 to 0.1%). CDR3 sequence reads: CASSGTGAGYGYTF. The V call is TRBV27, the J call TRBJ1-2; lacking DNA, the TRBD1 call made by TCRdb goes unchecked. The germline gives CDR1 MNHEY, CDR2 SMNVEV (reference sequence). The CDR3 covers 14 residues.

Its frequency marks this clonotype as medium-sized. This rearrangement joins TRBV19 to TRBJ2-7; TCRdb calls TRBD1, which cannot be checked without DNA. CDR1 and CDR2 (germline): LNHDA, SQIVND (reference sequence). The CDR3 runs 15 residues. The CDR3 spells CASSPTGASSYEQYF.

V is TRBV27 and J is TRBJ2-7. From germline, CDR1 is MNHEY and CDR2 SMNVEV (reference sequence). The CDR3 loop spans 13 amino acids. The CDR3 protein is CASSFGGTYEQYF.

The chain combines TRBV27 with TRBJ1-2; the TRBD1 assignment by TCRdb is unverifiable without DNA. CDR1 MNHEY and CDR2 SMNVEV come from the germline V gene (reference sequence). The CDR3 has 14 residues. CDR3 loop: CASSSSPTGHGYTF.

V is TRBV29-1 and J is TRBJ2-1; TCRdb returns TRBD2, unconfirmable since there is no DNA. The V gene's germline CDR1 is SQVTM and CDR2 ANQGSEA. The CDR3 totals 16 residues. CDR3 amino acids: CSVEDYGSGSYNEQFF.

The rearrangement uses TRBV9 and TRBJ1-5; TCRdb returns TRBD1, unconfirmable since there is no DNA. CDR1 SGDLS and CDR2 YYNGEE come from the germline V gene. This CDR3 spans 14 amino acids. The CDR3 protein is CASSPEGGNQPQHF.

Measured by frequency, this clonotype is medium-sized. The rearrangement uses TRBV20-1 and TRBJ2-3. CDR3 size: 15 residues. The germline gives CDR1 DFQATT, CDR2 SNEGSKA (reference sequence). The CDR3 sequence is CSVEATSGSTDTQYF.

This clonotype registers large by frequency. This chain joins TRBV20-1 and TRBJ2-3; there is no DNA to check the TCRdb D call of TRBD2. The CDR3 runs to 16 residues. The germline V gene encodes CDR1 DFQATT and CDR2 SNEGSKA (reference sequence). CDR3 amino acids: CSARGGLAPPTDTQYF.

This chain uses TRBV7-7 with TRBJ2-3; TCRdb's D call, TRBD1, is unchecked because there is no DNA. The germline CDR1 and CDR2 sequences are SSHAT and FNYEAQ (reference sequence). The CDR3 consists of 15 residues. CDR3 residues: CASSLGPGSTDTQYF.

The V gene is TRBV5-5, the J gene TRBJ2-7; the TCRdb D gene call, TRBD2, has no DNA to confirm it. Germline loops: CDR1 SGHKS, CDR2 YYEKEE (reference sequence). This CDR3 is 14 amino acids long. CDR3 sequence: CASSLVAASYEQYF. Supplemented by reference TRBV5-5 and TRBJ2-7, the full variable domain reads DAGVTQSPTHLIKTRGQQVTLRCSPISGHKSVSWYQQVLGQGPQFIFQYYEKEERGRGNFPDRFSARQFPNYSSELNVNALLLGDSALYLCASSLVAASYEQYFGPGTRLTVT.

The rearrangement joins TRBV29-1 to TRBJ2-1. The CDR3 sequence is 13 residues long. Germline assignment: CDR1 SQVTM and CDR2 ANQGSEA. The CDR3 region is CSAAGGSYNEQFF.

CDR3 sequence reads: CASRRLAGEAGETQYF. The genes are TRBV7-8 and TRBJ2-5; TCRdb's assignment of TRBD2 cannot be checked, as there is no DNA. The CDR3 consists of 16 residues. Germline V gene data show CDR1 as SGHVS and CDR2 as FQNEAQ. The variable domain in full, completed from reference TRBV7-8 and TRBJ2-5, reads GAGVSQSPRYKVAKRGQDVALRCDPISGHVSLFWYQQALGQGPEFLTYFQNEAQLDKSGLPSDRFFAERPEGSVSTLKIQRTQQEDSAVYLCASRRLAGEAGETQYFGPGTRLLVL.

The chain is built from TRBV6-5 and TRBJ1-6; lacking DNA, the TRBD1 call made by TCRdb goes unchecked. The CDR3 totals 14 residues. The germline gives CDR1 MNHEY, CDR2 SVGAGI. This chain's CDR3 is CASRTGGLNSPLHF.

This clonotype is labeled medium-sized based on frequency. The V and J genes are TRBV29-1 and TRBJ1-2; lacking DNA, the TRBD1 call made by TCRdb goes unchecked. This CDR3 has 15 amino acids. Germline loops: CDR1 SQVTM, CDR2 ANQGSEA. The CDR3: CSVEDLDRGNYGYTF.

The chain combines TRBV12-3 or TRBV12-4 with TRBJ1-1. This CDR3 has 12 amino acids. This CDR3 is CASSPVNTEAFF.

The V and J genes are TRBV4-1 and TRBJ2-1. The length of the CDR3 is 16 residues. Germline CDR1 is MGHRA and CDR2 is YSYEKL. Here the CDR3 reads CASSQEGRNTHNEQFF.

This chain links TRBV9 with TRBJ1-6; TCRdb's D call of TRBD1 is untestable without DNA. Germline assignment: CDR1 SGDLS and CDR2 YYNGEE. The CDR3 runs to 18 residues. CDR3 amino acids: CASSVALEQQVWDSPLHF. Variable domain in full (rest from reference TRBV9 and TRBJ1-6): DSGVTQTPKHLITATGQRVTLRCSPRSGDLSVYWYQQSLDQGLQFLIQYYNGEERAKGNILERFSAQQFPDLHSELNLSSLELGDSALYFCASSVALEQQVWDSPLHFGNGTRLTVT.

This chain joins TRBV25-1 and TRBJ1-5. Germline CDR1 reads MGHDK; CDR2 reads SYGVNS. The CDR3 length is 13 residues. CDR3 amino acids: CASSETDGRPQHF.

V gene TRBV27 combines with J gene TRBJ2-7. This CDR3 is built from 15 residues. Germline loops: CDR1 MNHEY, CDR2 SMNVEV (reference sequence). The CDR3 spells CASSLALDSFYEQYF.

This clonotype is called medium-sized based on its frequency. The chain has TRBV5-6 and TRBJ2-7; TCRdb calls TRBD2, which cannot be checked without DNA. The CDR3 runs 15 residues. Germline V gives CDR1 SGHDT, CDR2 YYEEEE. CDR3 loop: CASSSSPGLPYEQYF.